This T cell receptor beta chain is drawn from a study of blood T cell repertoires in COVID-19. Study context: Researchers got acute and convalescent COVID-19 samples from the United States, Italy and Spain.

The CDR3 is 16 amino acids. The V gene's germline CDR1 is SEHNR and CDR2 FQNEAQ (reference sequence). V trimming: 2 bases; J trimming: 4 bases; junction bases outside the gene matches: 7. Allocation to cohorts depended on clinical history reported by the participants. Exposed volunteers were people who met a COVID-19 case within 2 weeks before study entry. In the original analysis: Amplification from reference gene primers served as the basis for estimated nucleated cell counts. The protocol was immunoSEQ multiplex PCR, while the TCRdb copy is restricted to in-frame clones and leaves out a portion. V, J and clone size reflect that table, while D and trimming were determined from the DNA. The repertoire holds hundreds of thousands of clones, with 65% to 90% as singletons.

This clonotype was obtained from a woman aged 25 to 39 who had been exposed to COVID-19. The specimen was PBMCs or T cells enriched from blood (not recorded which). The chain combines TRBV7-9 with TRBJ2-7; the match to TRBD2 covers 11 bases. The CDR3 nucleotides are TGTGCCAGCAGCTTAACAGTAGCGGGGGGGCCATACGAGCAGTACTTC. Translated, it gives CASSLTVAGGPYEQYF.